The source of this T cell receptor (beta chain) is a study of blood T cell repertoires in COVID-19. Across the whole study: Nucleic acid was either cDNA or gDNA, and it came from T cells, B-cell-depleted T cells, or PBMCs.

The protocol was immunoSEQ multiplex PCR, while the TCRdb copy is restricted to in-frame clones and leaves out a portion. The data contain around 150,000 clones, around 85% of them seen just once; the ten biggest clones take up less than 3.5%. This CDR3 has 15 residues. Trimming cost V 2 bases and J 3 bases; bases outside gene matches: 4. CDR1 is ENHRY, CDR2 SYGVKD, per germline. The rearrangement uses TRBV10-3 and TRBJ2-7; 10 positions match TRBD2. The receptor's source is a man in his 70s with acute or convalescent COVID-19. The sample consisted of peripheral blood. The CDR3 DNA is TGTGCCATCAGTGAGGGAGCTAGCGGGGGCTACGAGCAGTACTTC. It is translated as CAISEGASGGYEQYF.